The rows below give T cell receptor beta chains drawn from one sample of a study of blood T cell repertoires in COVID-19. Here immunoSEQ multiplex PCR was the method, and the copy in TCRdb shows in-frame clones only, minus some. Of about 57,000 clones detected, over 75% appear once; the ten largest clones hold around 4.5%. The source material was peripheral blood. The receptor set was obtained from a human donor in a cohort sampled during active COVID-19. Each CDR3 is given with its conserved first and last residue. A D gene is named only where the DNA matches it firmly. The listing skips clone size in some rows; elsewhere it reads once, few, many or a size class.

>-|-|TRBJ1-6|TRBV5-1
CASCERPNNSPLHF
TGCGCCAGCTGCGAGCGACCAAATAATTCACCCCTCCACTTT
>-|TRBD2|TRBJ2-1|TRBV18
CASSPPGRAGGRNEQFF
TGTGCCAGCTCACCCCCCGGGCGAGCGGGAGGGCGGAATGAGCAGTTCTTC
>-|TRBD1|TRBJ1-2|TRBV29-1
CSVEEDRGQDGYTF
TGCAGCGTTGAAGAGGACAGGGGGCAGGATGGCTACACCTTC
>-|TRBD2|TRBJ2-2|TRBV30
CAWKPLAVTGELFF
TGTGCCTGGAAGCCACTAGCGGTAACCGGGGAGCTGTTTTTT
>-|TRBD1|TRBJ2-3|TRBV19
CASSHEGAGTDTQYF
TGTGCCAGTAGCCACGAGGGGGCTGGCACAGATACGCAGTATTTT
>-|TRBD1|TRBJ1-3|TRBV6-5
CASHRDRDSGNTIYF
TGTGCCAGCCACCGGGACAGGGACTCTGGAAACACCATATATTTT
>once|TRBD2|TRBJ2-2|TRBV7-2
CASSLLAGMNTGELFF
TGTGCCAGCAGCTTACTAGCGGGGATGAACACCGGGGAGCTGTTTTTT
>-|-|TRBJ2-1|TRBV7-2
CASSGGARNEQFF
TGTGCCAGCAGCGGGGGGGCTAGAAATGAGCAGTTCTTC
>-|TRBD1|TRBJ2-1|TRBV3-1/TRBV3-2
CASRAQGARNEQFF
TGTGCCAGCAGGGCACAGGGGGCGCGGAATGAGCAGTTCTTC
>-|TRBD1|TRBJ2-3|TRBV9
CASSQDRGLGDTQYF
TGTGCCAGCAGCCAAGACAGGGGGCTGGGAGATACGCAGTATTTT
>-|TRBD1|TRBJ1-1|TRBV30
CAWRPGQGATEAFF
TGTGCCTGGAGGCCGGGACAGGGGGCGACTGAAGCTTTCTTT
>-|-|TRBJ2-3|TRBV19
CASTPRGTDTQYF
TGTGCCAGTACCCCCAGGGGCACAGATACGCAGTATTTT
>-|-|TRBJ2-5|TRBV2
CASRPAGGPQYF
TGTGCCAGCCGCCCCGCGGGTGGGCCCCAGTACTTC
>-|TRBD1|TRBJ2-7|TRBV11-2
CASSLEMTGGYLNEQYF
TGTGCCAGCAGCTTAGAGATGACAGGGGGCTACCTCAACGAGCAGTACTTC
>-|-|TRBJ1-1|TRBV6-5
CASSTAGATNTEAFF
TGTGCCAGCAGTACGGCTGGGGCTACGAACACTGAAGCTTTCTTT
>once|-|TRBJ1-4|TRBV28
CASTAGRDEKLFF
TGTGCCAGCACCGCAGGGAGGGACGAAAAACTGTTTTTT
>-|-|TRBJ2-1|TRBV5-8
CASSLRLAMGNEQFF
TGTGCCAGCAGCTTGAGGCTAGCGATGGGCAATGAGCAGTTCTTC
>-|TRBD1|TRBJ2-1|TRBV4-3
CASSQLQGGEQFF
TGCGCCAGCAGCCAGCTACAGGGGGGTGAGCAGTTCTTC
>-|-|TRBJ1-1|TRBV6-6
CASSPPRGAMNTEAFF
TGTGCCAGCAGTCCCCCTAGGGGTGCCATGAACACTGAAGCTTTCTTT
>-|TRBD2|TRBJ2-5|TRBV7-6
CASSPERLAGVQETQYF
TGTGCCAGCAGCCCAGAAAGACTAGCGGGAGTTCAAGAGACCCAGTACTTC
>-|-|TRBJ2-1|TRBV12-5
CASGPQGISYNEQFF
TGTGCTAGTGGCCCGCAGGGGATCTCCTACAATGAGCAGTTCTTC
>-|-|TRBJ2-3|TRBV6-5
CASRRDSTDTQYF
TGTGCCAGCAGGCGGGACAGCACAGATACGCAGTATTTT
>-|TRBD1|TRBJ1-2|TRBV2
CASRGDSSNYGYTF
TGTGCCAGCAGAGGGGACAGTTCTAACTATGGCTACACCTTC
>once|TRBD1|TRBJ1-4|TRBV10-3
CAISEGNRGTGEKLFF
TGTGCCATCAGTGAGGGAAACAGGGGAACCGGTGAAAAACTGTTTTTT
>-|TRBD1|TRBJ1-1|TRBV19
CASRSQDRDPTEAFF
TGTGCCAGTCGTTCTCAGGACAGGGACCCCACTGAAGCTTTCTTT
>-|TRBD1|TRBJ1-3|TRBV6-6
CASSPGTGPRSGNTIYF
TGTGCCAGCAGTCCGGGGACAGGCCCGAGGTCTGGAAACACCATATATTTT
>-|TRBD2|TRBJ2-2|TRBV2
CASSETSGSGELFF
TGTGCCAGCAGTGAAACTAGCGGTTCCGGGGAGCTGTTTTTT
>-|-|TRBJ1-2|TRBV5-8
CASSRTEYGYTF
TGTGCCAGCTCCCGGACAGAGTATGGCTACACCTTC
>-|TRBD1|TRBJ2-1|TRBV14
CASSQEGRQGAYNEQFF
TGTGCCAGCAGCCAAGAAGGGCGACAGGGGGCCTACAATGAGCAGTTCTTC
>-|-|TRBJ2-4|TRBV2
CASSPTRAAGSKNIQYF
TGTGCCAGCAGTCCGACCAGGGCAGCTGGATCCAAAAACATTCAGTACTTC
>-|-|TRBJ1-6|TRBV11-2
CASSLEAYYNSPLHF
TGTGCCAGCAGCTTAGAGGCTTATTATAATTCACCCCTCCACTTT
>-|TRBD2|TRBJ2-5|TRBV11-2
CASSFSGRAETQYF
TGTGCCAGCAGCTTTAGCGGGAGGGCGGAGACCCAGTACTTC
>-|-|TRBJ2-1|TRBV6-2/TRBV6-3
CASSPGTNYNEQFF
TGTGCCAGCAGTCCCGGGACAAATTACAATGAGCAGTTCTTC
>-|TRBD1|TRBJ2-7|TRBV5-5
CASSSQGALSYEQYF
TGTGCCAGCAGCTCCCAGGGGGCCCTCTCCTACGAGCAGTACTTC
>once|-|TRBJ2-1|TRBV6-4
CASSDYGNEQFF
TGTGCCAGCAGTGATTACGGCAATGAGCAGTTCTTC
>-|-|TRBJ2-1|TRBV4-1
CASSRLLGASDTYNEQFF
TGCGCCAGCAGCCGTCTCCTAGGGGCTAGCGATACCTACAATGAGCAGTTCTTC
>-|TRBD1|TRBJ2-6|TRBV5-1
CASSWDRVLSGANVLTF
TGCGCCAGCAGCTGGGACAGGGTCTTATCCGGGGCCAACGTCCTGACTTTC